Listed below are T cell receptor beta chains from one sample, sequenced in a study of cytomegalovirus exposure and HLA in healthy donors. Using immunoSEQ multiplex PCR, the repertoire was profiled, and TCRdb retains in-frame clones only, with some absent. The table includes about 150,000 clones, about 61% detected once. Material for sequencing was PBMCs. These receptor sequences come from a woman aged 40-49 years in good health and CMV-seronegative. The CDR3 runs from the conserved cysteine through the conserved F or W.

j_call v_call cdr3_length cdr3_aa
TRBJ1-2 TRBV23-1 16 CASSPPRNSSRVGYTF
TRBJ1-2 TRBV5-1 12 CASSRDRDGYTF
TRBJ2-5 TRBV5-6 15 CASSLDSLPQETQYF
TRBJ1-4 TRBV29-1 12 CSVKQGDEKLFF
TRBJ1-3 TRBV9 17 CASSVADTTSAGNTIYF
TRBJ1-1 TRBV5-1 15 CASSLVAGRYTEAFF
TRBJ1-1 TRBV5-4 15 CASSGGPGFDTEAFF
TRBJ2-7 TRBV4-3 16 CASSQDLVGRDYEQYF
TRBJ2-3 TRBV6-1 14 CASKRGGSTDTQYF
TRBJ2-3 TRBV29-1 13 CSVWTGSPDTQYF
TRBJ2-7 TRBV21-1 16 CASSKAERGMSYEQYF
TRBJ1-1 TRBV5-4 14 CASSLARVNTEAFF
TRBJ2-1 TRBV11-2 16 CASRAIGRGAYNEQFF
TRBJ1-1 TRBV4-1 17 CASSQVGHGPTNTEAFF
TRBJ1-6 TRBV27 14 CASSARQGISPLHF
TRBJ2-1 TRBV27 15 CASSLGTSSYNEQFF
TRBJ1-1 TRBV14 15 CASSQLRDRHPEAFF
TRBJ2-7 TRBV30 13 CAWSQDWTYEQYF
TRBJ2-7 TRBV15 15 CATSRDGLAGNEQYF
TRBJ1-2 TRBV7-2 12 CASSRTGEGYTF
TRBJ2-3 TRBV15 16 CATSRLSGGPTDTQYF
TRBJ2-1 TRBV7-2 13 CASSLRGYNEQFF
TRBJ2-3 TRBV30 11 CAWSPLRGQYF
TRBJ1-1 TRBV7-9 16 CASSSPLRTGGTEAFF
TRBJ2-3 TRBV7-2 17 CASSLDLLAGATDTQYF
TRBJ1-2 TRBV5-6 13 CASRYRGAYGYTF
TRBJ2-5 TRBV18 13 CASSPRDQETQYF
TRBJ1-1 TRBV10-3 15 CAISETQGANTEAFF
TRBJ2-7 TRBV2 10 CASRIGEQYF
TRBJ1-2 TRBV7-2 14 CASSLEWGARGYTF
TRBJ1-6 TRBV5-1 14 CASSFRGQNSPLHF
TRBJ1-6 TRBV28 15 CASRSQGAYNSPLHF
TRBJ1-5 TRBV19 14 CASSMAGSYQPQHF
TRBJ2-7 TRBV10-3 13 CAIRAGLSYEQYF
TRBJ2-5 TRBV11-1 18 CASSSRDSQRGSRETQYF
TRBJ2-7 TRBV6-5 14 CASKGGASSYEQYF
TRBJ2-3 TRBV5-6 15 CASSTSVGEGHTQYF
TRBJ2-3 TRBV25-1 14 CASSGGPSRDTQYF
TRBJ2-1 TRBV29-1 12 CSVVLAGAEQFF
TRBJ2-5 TRBV18 13 CASSPGTGETQYF
TRBJ1-2 TRBV30 10 CAWSVSSEAF
TRBJ2-2 TRBV2 14 CASVEGTNTGELFF
TRBJ1-4 TRBV5-5 14 CASRMDRGNEKLFF
TRBJ2-1 TRBV7-9 12 CASSFGNPEQFF
TRBJ1-3 TRBV6-6 16 CASSGGNKQSGNTIYF
TRBJ2-1 TRBV18 16 CASSPPGGNAYNEQFF